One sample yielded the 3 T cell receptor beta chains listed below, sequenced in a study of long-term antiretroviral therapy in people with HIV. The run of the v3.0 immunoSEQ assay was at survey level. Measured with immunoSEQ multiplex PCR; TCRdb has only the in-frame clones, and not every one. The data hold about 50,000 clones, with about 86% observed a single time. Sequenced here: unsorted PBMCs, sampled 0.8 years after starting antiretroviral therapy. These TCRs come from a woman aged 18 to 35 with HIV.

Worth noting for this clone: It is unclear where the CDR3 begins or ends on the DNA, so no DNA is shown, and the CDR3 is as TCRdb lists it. The CDR3 here is CASSYSIFGAGEKLFF. This chain joins TRBV6-5 and TRBJ1-4. The CDR3 has 16 amino acids, counting both end residues. Germline CDR1 reads MNHEY; CDR2 reads SVGAGI.

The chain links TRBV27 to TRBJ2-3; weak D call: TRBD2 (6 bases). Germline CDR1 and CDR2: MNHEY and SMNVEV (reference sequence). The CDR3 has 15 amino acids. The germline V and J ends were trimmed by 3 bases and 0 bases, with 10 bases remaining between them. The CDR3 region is CASSFSSVSTDTQYF. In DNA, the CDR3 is TGTGCCAGCAGTTTCTCTAGCGTGAGCACAGATACGCAGTATTTT.

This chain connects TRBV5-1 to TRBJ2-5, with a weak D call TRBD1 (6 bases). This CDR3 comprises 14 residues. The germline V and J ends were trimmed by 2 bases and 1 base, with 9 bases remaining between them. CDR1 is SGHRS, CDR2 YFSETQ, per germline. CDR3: CASSFRTAQETQYF. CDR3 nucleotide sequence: TGCGCCAGCAGCTTCCGGACAGCCCAAGAGACCCAGTACTTC.